What follows are 3 T cell receptor beta chains derived from one specimen sequenced in a study of beta chain features in type 1 diabetes. The study reverse transcribed the entire isolated RNA, so it sequenced expressed TCRB transcripts. Using immunoSEQ multiplex PCR, the repertoire was profiled, and TCRdb retains in-frame clones only, with some absent. Of under 250,000 clones in the sample, roughly an eighth are singletons; the top ten hold about 0.026%. Source material: naive CD4+ T cells from blood. The receptors were sampled from a woman in her 40s in good health.

About this clone: The sample holds other DNA sequences that translate to the same CDR3. V is TRBV5-1 and J is TRBJ2-3; D is unresolved. The CDR3 spans 12 residues. CDR1 is SGHRS and CDR2 is YFSETQ in the germline V gene. With 0 bases removed from V and 4 bases from J, the gap between germline ends came to 3 bases. The CDR3: CASSLVADTQYF. CDR3 DNA sequence: TGCGCCAGCAGCTTGGTAGCAGATACGCAGTATTTT. Together with reference TRBV5-1 and TRBJ2-3, the CDR3 gives the full variable domain: KAGVTQTPRYLIKTRGQQVTLSCSPISGHRSVSWYQQTPGQGLQFLFEYFSETQRNKGNFPGRFSGRQFSNSRSEMNVSTLELGDSALYLCASSLVADTQYFGPGTRLTVL.

The table lists this clone with a few counts. The gene calls are TRBV14 and TRBJ1-4; D possibly corresponds to TRBD1 (5 bases). Germline CDR1 SGHDN, CDR2 FVKESK. Trimming took 1 base from V and 3 from J, leaving 12 bases between them. This CDR3 has 16 residues. DNA of the CDR3: TGTGCCAGCAGCCAAGCCGACAGACCCGCTAATGAAAAACTGTTTTTT. Residues: CASSQADRPANEKLFF. Based on the CDR3 plus reference TRBV14 and TRBJ1-4, the full variable domain is EAGVTQFPSHSVIEKGQTVTLRCDPISGHDNLYWYRRVMGKEIKFLLHFVKESKQDESGMPNNRFLAERTGGTYSTLKVQPAELEDSGVYFCASSQADRPANEKLFFGSGTQLSVL.

This clone was counted between two and nine times. The J gene is TRBJ1-5, the V gene TRBV5-5; D gene unclear. This CDR3 is built from 14 residues. Trimming removed 6 bases at V and 6 bases at J, with 16 bases between. Germline assignment: CDR1 SGHKS and CDR2 YYEKEE (reference sequence). In DNA, the CDR3 is TGTGCCAGCACCTTCCCCTCGTTCGGTCAGCCCCAGCATTTT. It specifies CASTFPSFGQPQHF.